This T cell receptor (beta chain) was recorded in a study of T cell responses to AZD1222 COVID-19 vaccine. This clone was seen a few times. Its specificity is unknown. Using immunoSEQ multiplex PCR, the repertoire was profiled, and TCRdb retains in-frame clones only, with some absent. Found here are about 79,000 clones, 70% to 90% of them singletons; the top ten hold about 20%. The germline gives CDR1 SGDLS, CDR2 YYNGEE. CDR3 length: 15 residues. Trimming pared 4 bases from V and 0 bases from J, leaving 14 bases between. Study conclusions and caveats: The study identified only five or six AZD1222 recipients as seropositive at baseline. After the peak T cell response, and only then, were repertoires sampled. The reported proportion of spike-specific TCRs targeting unmutated variant regions was nearly half. Donors were chiefly white British, with a greater number of females, and clonal diversity was perhaps underestimated.

This chain joins TRBV9 and TRBJ2-7, with D possibly TRBD2 on 5 matching bases. The clonotype comes from an adult in good health. This material consisted of peripheral blood, taken on day 0 of AZD1222 vaccination. CDR3: CASSPSLGSSYEQYF. The CDR3 DNA is TGTGCCAGCAGCCCTTCCTTAGGGAGCTCCTACGAGCAGTACTTC.